This T cell receptor (beta chain) stems from a study of T cell responses to AZD1222 COVID-19 vaccine (dated by TCRdb to 2020 to 2022). Looking at the study overall: AZD1222 recipients whose second dose came at about 4 weeks and those whose second dose came at about 12 weeks were combined into one group, since spike-specific TCR depth and breadth did not differ between the two schedules. Enrollment into the trials was organized by age into subgroups of 18-55, 56-69 and 70-plus years, and those subgroups contained roughly 150, 30 and 60 TCR-sequenced participants, respectively. TCR sequencing was performed for some 250 trial participants, of whom 200 to 220 were given two doses of AZD1222 and 26 were given two doses of MenACWY control vaccine.

According to the study, the label for this sample's time point signals: baseline before first vaccination. Vaccinee samples came from UK trials COV001 and COV002, including a single-blind randomized controlled phase 2/3 trial of AZD1222 (ChAdOx1 nCoV-19) in healthy adults. Trial participant PBMC samples were collected at day 0 and day 28 after the second dose for TCRbeta chain sequencing. Study-level results and caveats: Most participants were white British and females outnumbered males, and the authors suggested that clonal diversity may have been underestimated. Reportedly, close to half of the unique spike-specific TCRs recognized epitopes lying outside the regions that are mutated in the B.1.351 and B.1.1.7 variants. Vaccine-associated CD4 TCRs spanned the whole spike protein, with dominant responses in regions 160-218 and 743-854. Conclusions about previously exposed vaccinees are limited because only six or seven AZD1222 recipients were SARS-CoV-2 seropositive at baseline. No day 14 peak-response samples were available, so repertoires were characterized only after the peak T cell response. After two AZD1222 doses, spike-specific TCR breadth and depth were significantly higher than at day 0 and than in MenACWY recipients. In the small 56-69-year group, the increase in depth fell short of significance, most likely because of low power.

The CDR3 regions of human TCRbeta chains were analyzed by immunosequencing. The source study handled its data this way. TCRs in the repertoires were matched against a reference library of SARS-CoV-2-specific TCRs that had been generated with the MIRA antigen-specificity platform. Breadth was defined as the fraction of unique TCRs that were SARS-CoV-2-associated, and depth was defined as the fraction of total T cells that were SARS-CoV-2-associated. Each spike-specific TCR was assigned to its reactive spike region and to a CD4 or CD8 class using the MIRA data. Log10-transformed breadth and depth values were compared by one-way ANOVA with Sidak's multiple comparisons tests. In TCRdb, the immuneACCESS table is reduced to in-frame sequences with V and J assigned. These tables do not hold every clone; where another copy was compared, an unresolved V gene accounts for under half, and the others remain unexplained. V, J and clone size derive from that table, while D and trimming were established from the DNA sequence. A total of a few hundred thousand clones appear in this sample, 80% to 95% of them only once. Less than 0.6% of the sample rests with the top ten.

This clone was seen only once. What this receptor recognizes is not known. Nothing much larger sits one base from this clone, and base qualities are not available. The source of this sequence is an adult in good health. The sample in question was peripheral blood, obtained on day 0 of AZD1222 vaccination.

CDR3 loop: CASSSLPGTSGGTDTQYF. In nucleotide form, the sequence is TGTGCCAGCAGTTCACTCCCCGGGACTAGCGGGGGCACAGATACGCAGTATTTT. This sequence uses TRBV27 and TRBJ2-3, with TRBD2 matching 13 junction bases. CDR3 length: 18 amino acids, cysteine to phenylalanine. Just CDR3 DNA is preserved here, 54 bases in frame from base 1. The CDR1 and CDR2 encoded by the germline V gene (reference sequence) are MNHEY and SMNVEV. From V the trimming removes 4 bases and from J it removes 1 base, while the gene matches leave 8 bases of the junction unaccounted for.